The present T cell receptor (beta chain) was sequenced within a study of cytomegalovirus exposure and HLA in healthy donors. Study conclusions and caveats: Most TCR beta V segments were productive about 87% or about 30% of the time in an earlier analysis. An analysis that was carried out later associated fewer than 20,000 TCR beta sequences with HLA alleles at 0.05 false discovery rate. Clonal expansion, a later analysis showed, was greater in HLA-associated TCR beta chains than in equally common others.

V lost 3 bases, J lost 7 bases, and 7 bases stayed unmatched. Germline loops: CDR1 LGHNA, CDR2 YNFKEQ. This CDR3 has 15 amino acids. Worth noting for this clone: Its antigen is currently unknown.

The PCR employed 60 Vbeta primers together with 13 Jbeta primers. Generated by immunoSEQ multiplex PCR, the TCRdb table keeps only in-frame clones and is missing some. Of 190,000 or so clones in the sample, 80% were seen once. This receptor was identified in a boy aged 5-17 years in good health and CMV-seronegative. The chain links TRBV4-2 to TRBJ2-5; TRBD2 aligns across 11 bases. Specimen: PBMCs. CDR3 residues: CASSQSSGGVRTQYF. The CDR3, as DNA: TGTGCCAGCAGCCAGAGTAGCGGGGGGGTCCGGACCCAGTACTTC.